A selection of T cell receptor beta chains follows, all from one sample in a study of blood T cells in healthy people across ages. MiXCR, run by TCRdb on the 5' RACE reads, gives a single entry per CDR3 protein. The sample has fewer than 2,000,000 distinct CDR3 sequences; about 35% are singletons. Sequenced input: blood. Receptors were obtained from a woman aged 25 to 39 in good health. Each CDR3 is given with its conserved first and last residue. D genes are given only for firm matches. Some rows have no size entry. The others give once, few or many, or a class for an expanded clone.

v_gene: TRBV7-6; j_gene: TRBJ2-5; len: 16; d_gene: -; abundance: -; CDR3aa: CASSPRQVGSQETQYF
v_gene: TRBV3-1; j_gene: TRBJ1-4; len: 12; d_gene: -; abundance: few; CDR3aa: CASSRRNEKLFF
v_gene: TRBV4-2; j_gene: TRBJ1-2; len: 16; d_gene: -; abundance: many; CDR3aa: CASSQDGTDANYGYTF
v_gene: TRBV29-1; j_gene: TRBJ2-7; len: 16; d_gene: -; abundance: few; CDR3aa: CSVESAGTAGLYEQYF
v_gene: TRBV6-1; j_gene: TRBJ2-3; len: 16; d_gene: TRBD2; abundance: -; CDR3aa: CASSEEALAETDTQYF
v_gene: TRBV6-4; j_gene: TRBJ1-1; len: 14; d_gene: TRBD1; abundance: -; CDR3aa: CASSETGVGTEAFF
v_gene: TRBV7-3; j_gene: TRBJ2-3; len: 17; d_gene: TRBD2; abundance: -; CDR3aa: CASGLFATSGSTDTQYF
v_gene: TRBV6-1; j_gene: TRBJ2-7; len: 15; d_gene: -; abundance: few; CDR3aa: CASSPSGADTYEQYF
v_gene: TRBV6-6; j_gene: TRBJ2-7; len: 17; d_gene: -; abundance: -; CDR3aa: CASSYSEQDYLSYEQYF
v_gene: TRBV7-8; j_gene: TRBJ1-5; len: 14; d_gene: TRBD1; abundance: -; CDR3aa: CASSPQGATQPQHF